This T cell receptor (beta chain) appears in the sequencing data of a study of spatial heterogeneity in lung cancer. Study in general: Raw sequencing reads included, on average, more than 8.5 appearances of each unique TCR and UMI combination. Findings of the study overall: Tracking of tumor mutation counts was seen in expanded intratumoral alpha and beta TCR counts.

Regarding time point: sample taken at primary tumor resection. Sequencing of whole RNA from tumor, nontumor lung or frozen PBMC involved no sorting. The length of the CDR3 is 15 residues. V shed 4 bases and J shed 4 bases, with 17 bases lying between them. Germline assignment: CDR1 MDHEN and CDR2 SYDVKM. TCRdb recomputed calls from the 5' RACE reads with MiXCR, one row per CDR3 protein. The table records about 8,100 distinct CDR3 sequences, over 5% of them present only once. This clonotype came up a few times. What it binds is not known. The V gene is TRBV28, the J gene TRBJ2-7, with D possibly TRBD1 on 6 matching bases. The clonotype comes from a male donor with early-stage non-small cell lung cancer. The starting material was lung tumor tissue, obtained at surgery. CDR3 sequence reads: CASSSHPLGGYEQYF. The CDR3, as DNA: TGTGCCAGCAGTTCCCATCCTCTAGGGGGTTACGAGCAGTACTTC.